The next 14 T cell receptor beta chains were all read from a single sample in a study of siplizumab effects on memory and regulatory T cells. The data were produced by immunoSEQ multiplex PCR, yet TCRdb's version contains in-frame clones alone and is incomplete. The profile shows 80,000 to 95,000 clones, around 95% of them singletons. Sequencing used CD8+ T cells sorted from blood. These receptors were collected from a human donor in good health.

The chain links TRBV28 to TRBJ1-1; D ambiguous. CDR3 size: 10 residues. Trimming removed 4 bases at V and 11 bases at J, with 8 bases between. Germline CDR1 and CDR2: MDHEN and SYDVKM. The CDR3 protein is CASSSDLAFF. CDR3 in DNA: TGTGCCAGCAGTTCAGATCTCGCTTTCTTT. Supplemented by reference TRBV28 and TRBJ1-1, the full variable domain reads DVKVTQSSRYLVKRTGEKVFLECVQDMDHENMFWYRQDPGLGLRLIYFSYDVKMKEKGDIPEGYSVSREKKERFSLILESASTNQTSMYLCASSSDLAFFGQGTRLTVV.

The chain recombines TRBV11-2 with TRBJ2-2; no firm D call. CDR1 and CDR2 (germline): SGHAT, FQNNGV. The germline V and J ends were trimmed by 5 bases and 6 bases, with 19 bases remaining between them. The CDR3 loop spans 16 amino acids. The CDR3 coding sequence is TGTGCCAGCAGCCCAAGGACGGAGAGACCCCCCGGGGAGCTGTTTTTT. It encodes CASSPRTERPPGELFF.

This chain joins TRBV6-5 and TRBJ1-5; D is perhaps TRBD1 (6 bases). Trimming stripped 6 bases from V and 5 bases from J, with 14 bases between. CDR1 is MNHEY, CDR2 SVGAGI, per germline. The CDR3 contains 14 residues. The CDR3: CASSWGQGDQPQHF. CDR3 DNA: TGTGCCAGCAGCTGGGGACAAGGGGATCAGCCCCAGCATTTT.

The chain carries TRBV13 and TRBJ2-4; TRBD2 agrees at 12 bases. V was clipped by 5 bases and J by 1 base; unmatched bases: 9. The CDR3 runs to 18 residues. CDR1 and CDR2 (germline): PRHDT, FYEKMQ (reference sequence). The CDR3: CASSPTSGSRVAKNIQYF. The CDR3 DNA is TGTGCCAGCAGCCCGACTAGCGGGAGCAGAGTTGCCAAAAACATTCAGTACTTC.

The CDR3 sequence: CASSWTEGGYEQYF. CDR3 in DNA: TGTGCCAGCAGTTGGACAGAGGGAGGCTACGAGCAGTACTTC. V is TRBV6-1 and J is TRBJ2-7, with D possibly being TRBD1 or TRBD2 (6 bases each). CDR3 length equals 14 residues. Germline CDR1 and CDR2: MNHNS and SASEGT. Trimming cost V 5 bases and J 3 bases, with 14 bases left between them.

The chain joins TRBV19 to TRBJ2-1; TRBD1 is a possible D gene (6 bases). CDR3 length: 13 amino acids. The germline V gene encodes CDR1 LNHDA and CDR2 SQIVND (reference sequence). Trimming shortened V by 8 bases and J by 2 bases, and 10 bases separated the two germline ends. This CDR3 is CASLGHAYNEQFF. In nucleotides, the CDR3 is TGTGCCAGTTTGGGACATGCCTACAATGAGCAGTTCTTC. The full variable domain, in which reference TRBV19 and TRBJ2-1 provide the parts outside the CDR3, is DGGITQSPKYLFRKEGQNVTLSCEQNLNHDAMYWYRQDPGQGLRLIYYSQIVNDFQKGDIAEGYSVSREKKESFPLTVTSAQKNPTAFYLCASLGHAYNEQFFGPGTRLTVL.

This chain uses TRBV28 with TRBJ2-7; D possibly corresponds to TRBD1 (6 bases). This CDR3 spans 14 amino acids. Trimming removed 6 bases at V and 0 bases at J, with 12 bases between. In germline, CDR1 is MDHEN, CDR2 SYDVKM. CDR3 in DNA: TGTGCCAGCAGCTATGACAGGAACTCCTACGAGCAGTACTTC. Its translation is CASSYDRNSYEQYF.

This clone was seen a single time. The CDR3: CASSPGPSRYGYTF. CDR3 nucleotide sequence: TGTGCCAGCAGCCCAGGACCCAGCAGATATGGCTACACCTTC. The chain recombines TRBV5-6 with TRBJ1-2; D uncertain. The V end was cut by 4 bases, the J end by 5 bases, with 15 bases between. Germline V gene sequence: CDR1 SGHDT, CDR2 YYEEEE. The CDR3 runs 14 residues.

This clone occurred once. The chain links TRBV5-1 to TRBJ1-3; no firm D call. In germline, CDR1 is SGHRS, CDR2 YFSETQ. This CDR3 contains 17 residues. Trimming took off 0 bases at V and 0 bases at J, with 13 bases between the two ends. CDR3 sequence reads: CASSLGYAVSSGNTIYF. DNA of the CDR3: TGCGCCAGCAGCTTGGGCTACGCAGTGAGCTCTGGAAACACCATATATTTT.

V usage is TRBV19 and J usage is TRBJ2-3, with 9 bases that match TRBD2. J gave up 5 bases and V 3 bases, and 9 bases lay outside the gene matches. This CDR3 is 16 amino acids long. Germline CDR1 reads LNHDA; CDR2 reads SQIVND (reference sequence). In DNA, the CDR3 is TGTGCCAGTAGTATCCTAGCGGGAATGGAGAAAGATACGCAGTATTTT. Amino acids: CASSILAGMEKDTQYF.

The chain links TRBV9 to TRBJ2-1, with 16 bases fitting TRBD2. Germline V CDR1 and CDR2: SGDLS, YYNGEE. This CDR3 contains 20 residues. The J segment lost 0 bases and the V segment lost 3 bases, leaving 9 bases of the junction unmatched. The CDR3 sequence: CASSAPGTSGRVSSYNEQFF. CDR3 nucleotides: TGTGCCAGCAGCGCCCCCGGGACTAGCGGGAGGGTAAGCTCCTACAATGAGCAGTTCTTC.

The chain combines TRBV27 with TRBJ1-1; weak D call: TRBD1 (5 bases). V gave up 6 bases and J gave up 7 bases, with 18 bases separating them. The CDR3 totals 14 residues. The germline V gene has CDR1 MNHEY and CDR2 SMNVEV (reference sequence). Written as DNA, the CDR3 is TGTGCCAGCAGAAGCAATTTGGGGGGAGGTGAAGCTTTCTTT. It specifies CASRSNLGGGEAFF.

The CDR3 region has the DNA TGCGCCAGCACCGGGGCCAACGTCCTGACTTTC. This sequence encodes CASTGANVLTF. The gene calls are TRBV5-1 and TRBJ2-6; D gene ambiguous. Germline CDR1 SGHRS, CDR2 YFSETQ. V lost 6 bases, J lost 4 bases, and 2 bases lay in between. This CDR3 has 11 amino acids. The variable domain in full, with the rest retrieved from reference TRBV5-1 and TRBJ2-6, is KAGVTQTPRYLIKTRGQQVTLSCSPISGHRSVSWYQQTPGQGLQFLFEYFSETQRNKGNFPGRFSGRQFSNSRSEMNVSTLELGDSALYLCASTGANVLTFGAGSRLTVL.

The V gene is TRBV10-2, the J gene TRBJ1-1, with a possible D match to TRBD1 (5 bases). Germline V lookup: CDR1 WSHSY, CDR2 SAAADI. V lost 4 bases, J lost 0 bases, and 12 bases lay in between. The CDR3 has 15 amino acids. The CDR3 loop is CASSAGQPMNTEAFF. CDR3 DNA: TGCGCCAGCAGTGCAGGGCAGCCAATGAACACTGAAGCTTTCTTT.